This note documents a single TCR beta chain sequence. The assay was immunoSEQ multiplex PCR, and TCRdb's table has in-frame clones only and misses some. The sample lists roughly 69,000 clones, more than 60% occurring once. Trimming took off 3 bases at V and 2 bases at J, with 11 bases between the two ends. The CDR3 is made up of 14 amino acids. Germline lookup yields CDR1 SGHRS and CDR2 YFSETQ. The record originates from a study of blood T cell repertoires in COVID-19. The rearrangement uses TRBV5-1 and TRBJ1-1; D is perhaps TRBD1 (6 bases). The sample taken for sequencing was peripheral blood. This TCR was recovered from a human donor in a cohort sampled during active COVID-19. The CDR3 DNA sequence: TGCGCCAGCAGCTCAACAGGGTCAAACACTGAAGCTTTCTTT. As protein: CASSSTGSNTEAFF.